The T cell receptor (beta chain) under discussion was sequenced for a study of T cell responses to AZD1222 COVID-19 vaccine. Study information: Researchers grouped second doses given at about 4 or about 12 weeks into one pool. Study observations and caveats: Breadth and depth of Spike-specific TCRs rose after two AZD1222 doses. The study sampled repertoires only after the peak T cell response. The study reported that nearly half of spike-specific TCRs target unmutated variant regions.

Some clones are missing from TCRdb's copy, which holds only in-frame ones; the method was immunoSEQ multiplex PCR. The repertoire holds around 99,000 clones, with 90% to 95% as singletons. The V gene end was trimmed by 10 bases and the J gene end by 9 bases; junction bases not matched to a gene: 9. The germline V gene has CDR1 SNHLY and CDR2 FYNNEI. This CDR3 contains 13 residues. As regards this clone: Its target is unknown.

Sequencing used peripheral blood, obtained on day 0 of AZD1222 vaccination. This clonotype was sampled from an adult in good health. This chain joins TRBV2 and TRBJ1-6, with 7 bases aligning to TRBD1. The CDR3, as DNA: TGTGCCACTAGACAGGGCCCAACTTCACCCCTCCACTTT. Translation gives CATRQGPTSPLHF.